The rows below give T cell receptor beta chains drawn from one sample of a study of T-cell reconstitution after alpha-beta-depleted transplantation in children. MiXCR, run by TCRdb on the PCR reads, gives a single entry per CDR3 protein. This sample has over 150,000 distinct CDR3 sequences, with just over 14% found just once. Sequencing used PBMCs from the stem cell graft donor, obtained from the stem cell graft. The receptors here all came from a human donor who donated a stem cell graft to a child with acute lymphoblastic leukemia. CDR3s include the opening cysteine and the closing phenylalanine or tryptophan. Each record gives: J gene, D gene, V gene, clone size, CDR3 DNA, CDR3 protein. A D gene is named only where the DNA matches it firmly. Expanded clones get a size class; other rows say once, few or many, or leave the size out.

TRBJ2-7 | . | TRBV5-1 | many | TGCGCCAGCAGCTTGGAGGGGGTAGCGAGTGGGACTAACGAGCAGTACTTC | CASSLEGVASGTNEQYF
TRBJ2-2 | . | TRBV21-1 | . | TGTGCCAGCAGCCGAATTTATACCAGCGGGAGTGGCTCCGGGGAGCTGTTTTTT | CASSRIYTSGSGSGELFF
TRBJ2-5 | TRBD1 | TRBV10-2 | many | TGCGCCATCGCTGGACAGGGTCAAGAGACCCAGTACTTC | CAIAGQGQETQYF
TRBJ2-1 | TRBD2 | TRBV7-9 | few | TGTGCCAGCAGCCTGGTGGTAGCGGGAGGTTGGGATGAGCAGTTCTTC | CASSLVVAGGWDEQFF
TRBJ2-2 | TRBD2 | TRBV20-1 | many | TGCAGTGCTACTCTAGCGGCGAACACCGGGGAGCTGTTTTTT | CSATLAANTGELFF
TRBJ1-3 | . | TRBV5-1 | many | TGCGCCAGCAGCTTGCCTAACCCTGGAAACACCATATATTTT | CASSLPNPGNTIYF
TRBJ2-5 | . | TRBV7-2 | many | TGTGCCAGCAGCCTAGGGGCCTTACGGGGGGAGACCCAGTACTTC | CASSLGALRGETQYF
TRBJ2-5 | . | TRBV11-2 | . | TGTGCCAGCAGCCCACAATCCCACCAGGGCTCGGGGACCCAGTACTTC | CASSPQSHQGSGTQYF
TRBJ2-5 | . | TRBV2 | many | TGTGCCAGCAGTGAACCACCTGTTTGGCGGGAACCCCGGGCGGAGACCCAGTACTTC | CASSEPPVWREPRAETQYF
TRBJ1-1 | . | TRBV12-3/TRBV12-4 | many | TGTGCCAGCAGTTCCAGCACGGGAGGAGCTTTCTTT | CASSSSTGGAFF
TRBJ2-7 | . | TRBV30 | . | TGTGCCTGGAGGTCTAGAGAGGCCTTTGGGCAGTACTTC | CAWRSREAFGQYF
TRBJ2-1 | . | TRBV20-1 | many | TGCAGTGCTAGCGCCTCGTACAATGAGCAGTTCTTC | CSASASYNEQFF
TRBJ2-3 | . | TRBV5-1 | . | TGCGCCAGCAGCTTGAACAGATGCACAGATACGCAGTATTTT | CASSLNRCTDTQYF
TRBJ2-7 | . | TRBV5-1 | many | TGCGCCAGCAGCCCCACGTGGGGAATCTCCTACGAGCAGTACTTC | CASSPTWGISYEQYF
TRBJ2-1 | . | TRBV6-5 | many | TGTGCCAGCAGCCCGGGGCTGGGGAAGGGTTACAATGAGCAGTTCTTC | CASSPGLGKGYNEQFF
TRBJ2-3 | TRBD1 | TRBV29-1 | many | TGCAGCGTTTCCCGGGACAGGGGGTCAGATACGCAGTATTTT | CSVSRDRGSDTQYF
TRBJ2-7 | . | TRBV7-9 | many | TGTGCCAGCAGCTTAGCGAAGGGGGCCTACGAGCAGTACTTC | CASSLAKGAYEQYF
TRBJ1-1 | . | TRBV12-3/TRBV12-4 | many | TGTGCCAGCACCCACTACAGAGTTGAAGCTTTCTTT | CASTHYRVEAFF
TRBJ2-3 | TRBD2 | TRBV5-1 | many | TGCGCCAGCAGCTTGGGGGCTAGCGGACTCACAGATACGCAGTATTTT | CASSLGASGLTDTQYF
TRBJ2-5 | . | TRBV24-1 | many | TGTGCCACCAGTGATCAAGACTCTGAAGAGACCCAGTACTTC | CATSDQDSEETQYF
TRBJ2-3 | TRBD2 | TRBV20-1 | . | TGCAGTGCCGCCCCACCCGGGGGACTAGCGGAGAGGCCAGATACGCAGTATTTT | CSAAPPGGLAERPDTQYF
TRBJ2-1 | . | TRBV5-1 | . | TGCGCCAGCAGCCCAAATCCCAGGGGTTCTAGGGATGAGCAGTTCTTC | CASSPNPRGSRDEQFF
TRBJ2-7 | . | TRBV12-3/TRBV12-4 | many | TGTGCCAGCAGTACCCCTGGCGGGACGGGGTTGCGCGAGCAGTACTTC | CASSTPGGTGLREQYF
TRBJ1-5 | . | TRBV19 | few | TGTGCCAGTAGTATACTCGGCAATCAGCCCCAGCATTTT | CASSILGNQPQHF
TRBJ1-2 | . | TRBV5-1 | many | TGCGCCAGCAGCTGGGGGGAGCGGAATGGCTACACCTTC | CASSWGERNGYTF
TRBJ2-3 | . | TRBV5-4 | . | TGTGCCAGCAGCTTGGACTGGTATAGCACAGATACGCAGTATTTT | CASSLDWYSTDTQYF
TRBJ2-5 | . | TRBV28 | . | TGTGCCAGCAACGATAATGGCGACATCACCCAAGAGACCCAGTACTTC | CASNDNGDITQETQYF
TRBJ2-1 | . | TRBV7-9 | . | TGTGCCAGCAGCTCCCTGGGCATCTACAATGAGCAGTTCTTC | CASSSLGIYNEQFF
TRBJ2-2 | . | TRBV5-1 | many | TGCGCCAGCAGCTTTAACCCGGACAACTCCGCGAACACCGGGGAGCTGTTTTTT | CASSFNPDNSANTGELFF
TRBJ2-7 | . | TRBV2 | . | TGTGCCAGCAAAGGGACCGATCCTAGGGAGTACTTC | CASKGTDPREYF